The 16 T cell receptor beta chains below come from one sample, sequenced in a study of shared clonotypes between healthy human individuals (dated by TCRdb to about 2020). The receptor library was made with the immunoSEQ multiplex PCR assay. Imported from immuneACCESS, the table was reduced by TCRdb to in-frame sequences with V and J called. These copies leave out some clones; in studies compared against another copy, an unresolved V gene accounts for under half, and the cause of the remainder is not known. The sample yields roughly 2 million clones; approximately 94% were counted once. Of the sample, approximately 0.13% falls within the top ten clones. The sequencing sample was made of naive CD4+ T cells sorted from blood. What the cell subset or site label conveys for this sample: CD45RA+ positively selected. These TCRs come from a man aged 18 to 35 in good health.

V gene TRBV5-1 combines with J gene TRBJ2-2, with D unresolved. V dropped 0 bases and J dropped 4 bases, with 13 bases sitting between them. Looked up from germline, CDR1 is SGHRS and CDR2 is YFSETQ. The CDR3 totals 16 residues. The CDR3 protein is CASSLAPGTGTGELFF. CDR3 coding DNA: TGCGCCAGCAGCTTGGCCCCGGGTACGGGCACCGGGGAGCTGTTTTTT.

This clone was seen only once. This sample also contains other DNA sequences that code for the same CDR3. The CDR3 here is CASSLAGSSYNEQFF. CDR3 in DNA: TGCGCCAGCAGCTTAGCGGGAAGCTCCTACAATGAGCAGTTCTTC. The chain combines TRBV5-1 with TRBJ2-1, with 7 bases aligning to TRBD2. With V trimmed by 2 bases and J by 0 bases, 2 bases remained unmatched. Germline CDR1 is SGHRS and CDR2 is YFSETQ. The CDR3 extends over 15 amino acids.

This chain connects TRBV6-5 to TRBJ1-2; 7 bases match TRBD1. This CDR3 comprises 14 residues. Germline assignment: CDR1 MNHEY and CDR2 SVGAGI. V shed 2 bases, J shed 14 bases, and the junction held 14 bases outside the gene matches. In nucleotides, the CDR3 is TGTGCCAGCAGTTACGACAGATCGGGACAGCGAAGAACCTTC. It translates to CASSYDRSGQRRTF.

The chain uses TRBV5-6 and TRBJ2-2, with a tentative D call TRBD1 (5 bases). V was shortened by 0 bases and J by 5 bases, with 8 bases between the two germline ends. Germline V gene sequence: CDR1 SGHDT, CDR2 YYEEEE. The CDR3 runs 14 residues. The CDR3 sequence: CASSLGQHTGELFF. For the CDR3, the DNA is TGTGCCAGCAGCTTGGGACAGCATACCGGGGAGCTGTTTTTT.

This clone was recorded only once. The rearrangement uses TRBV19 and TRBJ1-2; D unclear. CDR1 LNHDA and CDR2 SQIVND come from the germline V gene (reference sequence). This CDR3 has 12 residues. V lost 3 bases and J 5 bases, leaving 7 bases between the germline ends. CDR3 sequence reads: CASSINLYGYTF. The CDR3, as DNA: TGTGCCAGTAGTATCAACCTATATGGCTACACCTTC.

CDR3 region: CASSLGASGTGETQYF. The CDR3 DNA follows: TGTGCCAGCAGCTTAGGCGCTAGCGGGACCGGAGAGACCCAGTACTTC. The V call is TRBV7-9, the J call TRBJ2-5; TRBD2 matches 9 bases. Trimming cost V 1 base and J 4 bases; bases outside gene matches: 7. The CDR3 sequence is 16 residues long. Germline loops: CDR1 SEHNR, CDR2 FQNEAQ (reference sequence).

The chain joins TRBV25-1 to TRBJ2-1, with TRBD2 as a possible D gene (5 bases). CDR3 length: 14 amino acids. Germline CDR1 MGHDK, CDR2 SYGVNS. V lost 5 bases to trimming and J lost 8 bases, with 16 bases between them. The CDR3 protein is CASSTTSSRYEQFF. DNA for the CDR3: TGTGCCAGCAGTACAACCTCTAGCCGCTATGAGCAGTTCTTC.

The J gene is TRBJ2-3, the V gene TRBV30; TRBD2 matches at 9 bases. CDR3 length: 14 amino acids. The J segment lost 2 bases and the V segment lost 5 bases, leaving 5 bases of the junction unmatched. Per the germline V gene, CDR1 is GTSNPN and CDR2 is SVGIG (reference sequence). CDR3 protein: CAWLLAGFTDTQYF. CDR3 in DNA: TGTGCCTGGCTCCTAGCGGGGTTCACAGATACGCAGTATTTT.

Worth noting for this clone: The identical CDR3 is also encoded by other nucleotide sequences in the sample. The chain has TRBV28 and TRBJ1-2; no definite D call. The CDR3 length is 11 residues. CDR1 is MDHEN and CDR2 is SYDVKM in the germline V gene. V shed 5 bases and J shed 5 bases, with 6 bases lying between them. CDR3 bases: TGTGCCAGCAGTCCTGGTTATGGCTACACCTTC. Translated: CASSPGYGYTF.

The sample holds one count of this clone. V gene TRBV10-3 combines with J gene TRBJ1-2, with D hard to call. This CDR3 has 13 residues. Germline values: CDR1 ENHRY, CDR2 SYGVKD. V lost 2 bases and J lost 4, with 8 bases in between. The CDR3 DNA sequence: TGTGCCATCAGTGAGCCCGGCATCTATGGCTACACCTTC. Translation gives CAISEPGIYGYTF.

The CDR3 sequence: CASTPSWRGSNSPLHF. The CDR3, as DNA: TGTGCCAGCACCCCTTCCTGGCGGGGTTCAAATTCACCCCTCCACTTT. This chain joins TRBV28 and TRBJ1-6; D gene uncertain. The CDR3 is made up of 16 amino acids. V lost 7 bases, J lost 7 bases, and 20 bases lay in between. Germline CDR1 is MDHEN and CDR2 is SYDVKM.

This CDR3 reads CASSLGGEGGPPNTGELFF. CDR3 bases: TGTGCCAGCAGCTTAGGGGGGGAGGGGGGCCCCCCGAACACCGGGGAGCTGTTTTTT. The chain links TRBV7-6 to TRBJ2-2; tentative D call: TRBD2 (7 bases). The CDR3 is made up of 19 amino acids. In germline, CDR1 is SGHVS, CDR2 FNYEAQ. The ends were cut back, 1 base at V and 0 bases at J, with 18 bases in the middle. Full variable domain (missing parts from reference TRBV7-6 and TRBJ2-2): GAGVSQSPRYKVTKRGQDVALRCDPISGHVSLYWYRQALGQGPEFLTYFNYEAQQDKSGLPNDRFSAERPEGSISTLTIQRTEQRDSAMYRCASSLGGEGGPPNTGELFFGEGSRLTVL.

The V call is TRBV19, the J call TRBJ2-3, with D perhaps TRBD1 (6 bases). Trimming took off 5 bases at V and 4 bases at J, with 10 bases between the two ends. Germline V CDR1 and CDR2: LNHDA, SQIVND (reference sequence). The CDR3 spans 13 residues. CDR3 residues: CASSRTVPDTQYF. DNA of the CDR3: TGTGCCAGTAGTCGGACAGTCCCAGATACGCAGTATTTT.

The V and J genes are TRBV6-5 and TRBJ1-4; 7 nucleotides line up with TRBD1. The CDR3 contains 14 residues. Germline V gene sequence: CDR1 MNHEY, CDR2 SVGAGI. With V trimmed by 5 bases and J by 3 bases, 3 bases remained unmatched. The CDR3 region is CASSRGTANEKLFF. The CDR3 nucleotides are TGTGCCAGCAGTAGGGGGACAGCTAATGAAAAACTGTTTTTT.

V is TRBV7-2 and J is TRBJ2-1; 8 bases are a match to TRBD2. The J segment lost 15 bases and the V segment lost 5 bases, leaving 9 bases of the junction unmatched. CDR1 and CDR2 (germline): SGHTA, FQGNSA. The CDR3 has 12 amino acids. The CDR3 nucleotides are TGTGCCAGCAGCGATGACGGGACTAGGGCGTTCTTC. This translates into CASSDDGTRAFF. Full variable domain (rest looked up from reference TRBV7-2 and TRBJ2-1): GAGVSQSPSNKVTEKGKDVELRCDPISGHTALYWYRQSLGQGLEFLIYFQGNSAPDKSGLPSDRFSAERTGGSVSTLTIQRTQQEDSAVYLCASSDDGTRAFFGPGTRLTVL.

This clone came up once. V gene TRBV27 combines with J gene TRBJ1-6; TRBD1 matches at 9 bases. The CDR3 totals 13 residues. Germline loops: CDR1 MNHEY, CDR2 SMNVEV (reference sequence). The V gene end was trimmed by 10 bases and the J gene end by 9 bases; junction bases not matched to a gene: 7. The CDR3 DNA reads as TGTGCCACTAGGGACAGGGCATTTTCACCCCTCCACTTT. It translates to CATRDRAFSPLHF.